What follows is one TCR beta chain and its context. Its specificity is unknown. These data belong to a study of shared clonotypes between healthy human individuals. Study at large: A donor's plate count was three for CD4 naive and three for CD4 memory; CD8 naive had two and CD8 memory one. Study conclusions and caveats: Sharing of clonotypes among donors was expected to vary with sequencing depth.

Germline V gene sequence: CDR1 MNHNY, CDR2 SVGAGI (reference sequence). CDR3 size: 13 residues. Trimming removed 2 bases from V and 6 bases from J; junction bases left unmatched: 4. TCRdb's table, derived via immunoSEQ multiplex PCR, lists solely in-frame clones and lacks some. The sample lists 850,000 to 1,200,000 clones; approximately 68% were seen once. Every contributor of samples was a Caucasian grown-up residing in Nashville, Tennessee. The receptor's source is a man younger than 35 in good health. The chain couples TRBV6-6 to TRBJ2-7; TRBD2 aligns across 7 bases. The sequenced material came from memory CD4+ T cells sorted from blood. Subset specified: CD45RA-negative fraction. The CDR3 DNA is TGTGCCAGCAGTTACGGGGGGGAAAGCGAGCAGTACTTC. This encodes CASSYGGESEQYF.